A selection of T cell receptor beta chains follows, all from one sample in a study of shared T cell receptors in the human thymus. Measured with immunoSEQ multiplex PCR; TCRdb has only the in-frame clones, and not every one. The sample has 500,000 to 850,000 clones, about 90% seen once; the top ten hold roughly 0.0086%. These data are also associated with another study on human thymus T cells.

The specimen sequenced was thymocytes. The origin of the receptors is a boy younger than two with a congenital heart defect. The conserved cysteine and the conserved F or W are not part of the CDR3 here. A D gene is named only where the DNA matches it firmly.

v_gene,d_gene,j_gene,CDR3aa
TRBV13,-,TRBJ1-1,ASSPRGDGRTEAF
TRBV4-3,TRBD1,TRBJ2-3,ASSQDRSGGFADTQY
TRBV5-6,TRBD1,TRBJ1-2,ASSAGTVGRRHGYT
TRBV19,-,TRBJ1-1,ASRAMNTEAF
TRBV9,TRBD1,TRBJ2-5,ASSPRQGHLSETQY
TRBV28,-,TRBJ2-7,ASSLAGFYEQY
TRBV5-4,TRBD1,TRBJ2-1,ASSLSVVDRSNEQF
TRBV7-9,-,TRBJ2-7,ASSLLKKSTYEQY
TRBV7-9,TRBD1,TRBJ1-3,ASSLGQGFPGNTIY
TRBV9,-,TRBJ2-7,ASSVGTGGWYEQY
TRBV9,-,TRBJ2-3,ASSRGGEDTQY
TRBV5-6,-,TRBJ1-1,ASSFGDTEAF
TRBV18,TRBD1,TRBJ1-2,ASSRSTGANYGYT
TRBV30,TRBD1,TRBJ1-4,AWTSLPRQGKIAANEKLF
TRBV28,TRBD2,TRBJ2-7,ASSSRTSGFYEQY
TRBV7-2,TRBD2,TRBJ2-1,ASSLVAGEKGLRNEQF
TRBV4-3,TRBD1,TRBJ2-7,ASSPGDRDYEQY
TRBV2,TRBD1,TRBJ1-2,ASSEAPTGGISYGYT
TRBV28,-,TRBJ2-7,ASSSIYEQY
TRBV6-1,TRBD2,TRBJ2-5,ASTSGGPETQY
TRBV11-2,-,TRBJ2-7,ASSLWQGTYEQY
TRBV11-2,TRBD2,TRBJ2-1,ASSSSSGSRYNEQF
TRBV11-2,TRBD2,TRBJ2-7,ASRAAGTSGGNYEQY
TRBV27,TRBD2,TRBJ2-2,ASTSGASGRAGGTGELF
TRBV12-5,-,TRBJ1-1,ASVSRGGAVHMNTEAF
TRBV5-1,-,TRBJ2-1,ASSLDLGRAHGEQF
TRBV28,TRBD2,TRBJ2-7,ASSSSDPAGEVYEQY
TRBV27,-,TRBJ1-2,ASSLRGGEAYGYT
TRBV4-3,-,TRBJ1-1,ASSQERPAGGKPEAF
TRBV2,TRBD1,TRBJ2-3,ASLMGSQGVTDTQY
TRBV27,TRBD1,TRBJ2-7,ASRPGQGVEQY
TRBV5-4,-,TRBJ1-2,ASSLQGAPYYGYT
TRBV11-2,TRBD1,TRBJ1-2,ASSPRRQGHFNYGYT
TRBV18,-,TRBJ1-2,ASSPRIEGSPYAYGYT
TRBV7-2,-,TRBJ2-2,ASSLPAAPRNTGELF
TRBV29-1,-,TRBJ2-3,SARTTPAHADTQY
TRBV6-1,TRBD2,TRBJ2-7,ASSEPSGRVILVEQY
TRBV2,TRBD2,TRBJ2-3,ASSILAGKTDTQY
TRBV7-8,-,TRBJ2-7,ASSLIQASLSYEQY
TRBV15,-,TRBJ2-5,ATSENREETWYQETQY
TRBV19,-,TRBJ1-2,ASRIWGTGSGYT
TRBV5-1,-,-,ASSLEVESGPHEQY
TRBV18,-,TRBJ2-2,ASSPRGGNTGELF
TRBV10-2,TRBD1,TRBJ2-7,ASLHQDRDSYEQY
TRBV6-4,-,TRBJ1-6,ASSVAGHNSPLH
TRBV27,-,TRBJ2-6,ASSQWSGANVLT
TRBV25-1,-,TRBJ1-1,ASSERGRNNTEAF
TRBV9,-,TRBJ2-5,ASSVAGNQETQY